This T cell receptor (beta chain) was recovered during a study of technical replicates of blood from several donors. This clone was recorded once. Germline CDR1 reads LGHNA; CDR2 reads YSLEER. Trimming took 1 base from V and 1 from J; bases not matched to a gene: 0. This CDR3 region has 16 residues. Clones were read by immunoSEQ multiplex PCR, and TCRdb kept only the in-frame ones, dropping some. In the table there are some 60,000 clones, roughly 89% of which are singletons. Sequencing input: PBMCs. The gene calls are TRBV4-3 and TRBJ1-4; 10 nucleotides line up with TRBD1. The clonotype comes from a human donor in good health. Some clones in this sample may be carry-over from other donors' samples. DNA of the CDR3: TGCGCCAGCAGCCAAGGGGACAGGGGAACTAATGAAAAACTGTTTTTT. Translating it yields CASSQGDRGTNEKLFF.